This T cell receptor (beta chain) emerged from a study of cytomegalovirus exposure and HLA in healthy donors. The table lists this clone with a few counts. Germline V gene data show CDR1 as SGHDT and CDR2 as YYEEEE. The germline V and J ends were trimmed by 2 bases and 15 bases, with 15 bases remaining between them. The CDR3 consists of 12 residues. Both 60 Vbeta primers and 13 Jbeta primers went into the PCR. TCRdb keeps only in-frame clones here, not all; method: immunoSEQ multiplex PCR. The sample includes some 150,000 clones, around 82% of them seen just once. The sequence derives from a man in his forties in good health and CMV-seropositive. The chain has TRBV5-6 and TRBJ2-1; D perhaps matches TRBD1 (6 bases). Sequencing was carried out using PBMCs. The CDR3 nucleotides are TGTGCCAGCAGCTTTGGATCAGGACAGACGTTCTTC. Amino acid sequence: CASSFGSGQTFF.